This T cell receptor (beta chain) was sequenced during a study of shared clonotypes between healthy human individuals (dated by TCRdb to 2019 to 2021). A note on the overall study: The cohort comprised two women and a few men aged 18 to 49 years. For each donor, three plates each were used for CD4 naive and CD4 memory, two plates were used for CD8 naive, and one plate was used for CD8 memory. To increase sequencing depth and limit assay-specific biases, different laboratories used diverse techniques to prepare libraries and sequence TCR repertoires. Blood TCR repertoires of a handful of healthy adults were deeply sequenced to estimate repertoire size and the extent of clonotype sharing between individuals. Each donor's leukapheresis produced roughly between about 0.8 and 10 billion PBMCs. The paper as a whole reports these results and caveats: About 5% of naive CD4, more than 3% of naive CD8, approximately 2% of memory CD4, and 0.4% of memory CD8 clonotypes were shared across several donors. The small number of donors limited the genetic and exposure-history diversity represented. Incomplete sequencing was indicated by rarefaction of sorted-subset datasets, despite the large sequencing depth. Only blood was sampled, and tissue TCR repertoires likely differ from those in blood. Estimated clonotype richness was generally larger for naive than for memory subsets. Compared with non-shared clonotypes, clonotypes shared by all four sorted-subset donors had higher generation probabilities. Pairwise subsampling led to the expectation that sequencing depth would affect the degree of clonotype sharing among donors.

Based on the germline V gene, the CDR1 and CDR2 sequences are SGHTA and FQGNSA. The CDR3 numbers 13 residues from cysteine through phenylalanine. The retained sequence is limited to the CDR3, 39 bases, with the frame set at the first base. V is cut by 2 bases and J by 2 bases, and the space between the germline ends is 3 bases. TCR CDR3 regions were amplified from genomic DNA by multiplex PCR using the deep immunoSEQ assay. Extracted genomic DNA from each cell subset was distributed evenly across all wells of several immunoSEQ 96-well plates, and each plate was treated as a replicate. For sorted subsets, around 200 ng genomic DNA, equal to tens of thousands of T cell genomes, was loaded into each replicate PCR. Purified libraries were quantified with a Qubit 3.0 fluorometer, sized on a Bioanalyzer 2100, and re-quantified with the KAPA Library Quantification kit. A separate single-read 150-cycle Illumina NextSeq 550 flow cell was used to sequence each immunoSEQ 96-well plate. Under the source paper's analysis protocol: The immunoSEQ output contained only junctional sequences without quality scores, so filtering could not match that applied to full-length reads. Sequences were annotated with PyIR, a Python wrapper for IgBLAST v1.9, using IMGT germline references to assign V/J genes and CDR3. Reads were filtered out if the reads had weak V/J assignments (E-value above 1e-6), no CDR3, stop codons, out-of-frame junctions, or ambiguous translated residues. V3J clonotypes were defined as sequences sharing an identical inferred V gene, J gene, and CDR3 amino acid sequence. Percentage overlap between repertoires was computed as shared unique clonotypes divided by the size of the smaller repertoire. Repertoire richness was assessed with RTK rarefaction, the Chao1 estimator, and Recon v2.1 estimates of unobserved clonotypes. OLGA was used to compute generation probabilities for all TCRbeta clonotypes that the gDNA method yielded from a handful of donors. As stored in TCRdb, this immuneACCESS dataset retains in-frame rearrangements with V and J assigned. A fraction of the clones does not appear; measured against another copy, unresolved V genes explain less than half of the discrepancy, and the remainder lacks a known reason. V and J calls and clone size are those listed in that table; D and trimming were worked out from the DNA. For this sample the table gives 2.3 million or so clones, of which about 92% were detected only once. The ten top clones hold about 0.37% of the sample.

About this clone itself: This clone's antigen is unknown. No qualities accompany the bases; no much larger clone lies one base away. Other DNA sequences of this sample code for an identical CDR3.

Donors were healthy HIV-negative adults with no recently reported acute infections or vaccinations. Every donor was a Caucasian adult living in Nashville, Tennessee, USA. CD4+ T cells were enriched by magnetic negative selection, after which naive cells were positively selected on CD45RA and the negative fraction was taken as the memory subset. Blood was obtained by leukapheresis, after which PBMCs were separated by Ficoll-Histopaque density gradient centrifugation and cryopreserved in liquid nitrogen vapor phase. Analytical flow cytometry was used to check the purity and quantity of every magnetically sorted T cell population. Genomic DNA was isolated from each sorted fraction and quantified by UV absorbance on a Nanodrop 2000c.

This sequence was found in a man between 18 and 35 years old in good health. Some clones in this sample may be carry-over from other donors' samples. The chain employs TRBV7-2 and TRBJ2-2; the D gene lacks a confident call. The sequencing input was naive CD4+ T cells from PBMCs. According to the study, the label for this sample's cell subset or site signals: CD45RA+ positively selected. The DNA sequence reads TGTGCCAGCAGCTTATTAAACACCGGGGAGCTGTTTTTT. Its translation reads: CASSLLNTGELFF.